Detailed here is one T cell receptor (beta chain). This entry belongs to a study of blood T cell repertoires in COVID-19. The wider study: The cDNA or gDNA used as material had been derived from T cells, B-cell-depleted T cells, or PBMCs.

The age range of participants was about 18 to 95 years, with residence in around 22 US areas. The protocol was immunoSEQ multiplex PCR, while the TCRdb copy is restricted to in-frame clones and leaves out a portion. The data contain 150,000 to 200,000 clones, over 70% of them singletons. J was trimmed by 0 bases and V by 6 bases; bases with no gene match: 5. The CDR3 loop spans 15 amino acids. CDR1 is MNHEY and CDR2 is SVGAGI in the germline V gene. V is TRBV6-5 and J is TRBJ1-3; 7 nucleotides agree with TRBD1. The sequence came from a man in his fifties or sixties who had recovered from COVID-19. Sequencing was performed on PBMCs or T cells enriched from blood (not recorded which). The CDR3 sequence is CASRRQGSSGNTIYF. The CDR3 region has the DNA TGTGCCAGCAGGCGACAGGGCAGCTCTGGAAACACCATATATTTT.